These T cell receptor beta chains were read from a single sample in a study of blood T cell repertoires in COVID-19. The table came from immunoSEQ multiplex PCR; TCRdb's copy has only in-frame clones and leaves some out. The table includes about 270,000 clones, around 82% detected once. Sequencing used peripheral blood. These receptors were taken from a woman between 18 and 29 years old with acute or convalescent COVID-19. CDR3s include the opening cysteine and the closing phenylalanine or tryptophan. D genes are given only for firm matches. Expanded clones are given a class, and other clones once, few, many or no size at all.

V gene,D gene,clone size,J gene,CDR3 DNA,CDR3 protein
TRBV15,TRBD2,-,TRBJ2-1,TGTGCCACCAGCAGCCAACTAGCGGGAGCGTACAATGAGCAGTTCTTC,CATSSQLAGAYNEQFF
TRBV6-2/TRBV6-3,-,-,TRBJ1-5,TGTGCCAGCAGTTATAACATCGATAGCAATCAGCCCCAGCATTTT,CASSYNIDSNQPQHF
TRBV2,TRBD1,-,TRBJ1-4,TGTGCCAGCACCCTGGCGGGACAGGGGAGGCAAAAACTGTTTTTT,CASTLAGQGRQKLFF
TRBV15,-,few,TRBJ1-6,TGTGCCACCAGCAGAGACAGACAGGCTCAAACGAATTCACCCCTCCACTTT,CATSRDRQAQTNSPLHF
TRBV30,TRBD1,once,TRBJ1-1,TGTGCCTGGTCCGGGACAGGGCTCGGGATTGGAGCTTTCTTT,CAWSGTGLGIGAFF
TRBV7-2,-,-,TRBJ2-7,TGTGCCAGCAGCCCCGGCTCCTACGAGCAGTACTTC,CASSPGSYEQYF
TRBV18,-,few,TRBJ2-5,TGTGCCAGCTCACCGTTTTTAGCGGAACAAGAGACCCAGTACTTC,CASSPFLAEQETQYF
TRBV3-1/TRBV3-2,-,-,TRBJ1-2,TGTGCCAGCAGCCCACAAGACAGGTTCTATGGCTACACCTTC,CASSPQDRFYGYTF
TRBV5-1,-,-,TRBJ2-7,TGCGCCAGCAGCTTGGGGACAGCCTCCTACGAGCAGTACTTC,CASSLGTASYEQYF
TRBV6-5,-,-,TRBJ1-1,TGTGCCAGCAGTTACGGCCAGGACACTGAAGCTTTCTTT,CASSYGQDTEAFF
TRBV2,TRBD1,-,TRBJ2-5,TGTGCCAGCAGTGAATTAGGGACAGAGGTATGGGAGACCCAGTACTTC,CASSELGTEVWETQYF
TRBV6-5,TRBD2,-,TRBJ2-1,TGTGCCAGCAGCCATGGACTAGCGGGAAACAATGAGCAGTTCTTC,CASSHGLAGNNEQFF
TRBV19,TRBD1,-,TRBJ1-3,TGTGCCAGTAATACAGGGGCCAGCTCTGGAAACACCATATATTTT,CASNTGASSGNTIYF
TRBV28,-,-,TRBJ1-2,TGTGCCAGCAGTTTACACGGCAGGGGCTATGGCTACACCTTC,CASSLHGRGYGYTF
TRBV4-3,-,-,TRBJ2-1,TGCGCCAGCAGCCAAGATCGGAGACTAGTAGTCAGTGAGCAGTTCTTC,CASSQDRRLVVSEQFF
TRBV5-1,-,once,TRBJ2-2,TGCGCCAGCAGCGAGGGACACAACACCGGGGAGCTGTTTTTT,CASSEGHNTGELFF
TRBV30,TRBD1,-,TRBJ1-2,TGTGCCTGGAGTGTAACCGGGGGACAGGTCTATGGCTACACCTTC,CAWSVTGGQVYGYTF
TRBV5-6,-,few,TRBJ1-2,TGTGCCAGCAGCTCCCGGTGGTTAAACTATGGCTACACATTC,CASSSRWLNYGYTF